The next 22 T cell receptor beta chains were all read from a single sample in a study of spatial heterogeneity in lung cancer. Time point defined: sample taken at primary tumor resection. Study-level findings and limits: Expanded intratumoral alpha and beta TCR counts tracked tumor mutation counts.

MiXCR, run by TCRdb on the 5' RACE reads, gives a single entry per CDR3 protein. The data show more than 9,500 distinct CDR3 sequences, approximately 14% seen once. These TCRs' antigens remain unknown. Sequencing used lung tumor tissue, obtained at surgery. These receptors came from a male donor with early-stage non-small cell lung cancer.

This clonotype has a count of ten or more. The rearrangement joins TRBV19 to TRBJ2-7; D is perhaps TRBD1 (5 bases). V was cut by 9 bases and J by 5 bases, with 14 bases left in between. The CDR3 sequence is 12 residues long. The V gene's germline CDR1 is LNHDA and CDR2 SQIVND (reference sequence). This CDR3 reads CASGQGINEQYF. Here the CDR3 DNA reads TGTGCCAGCGGGCAGGGTATTAACGAGCAGTACTTC.

The chain employs TRBV4-2 and TRBJ2-3; TRBD1 aligns across 7 bases. Trimming took 4 bases from V and 3 from J; bases not matched to a gene: 10. The CDR3 runs 16 residues. Per germline, CDR1 LGHNA and CDR2 YNFKEQ. CDR3 sequence reads: CASSRSNRGATDTQYF. The CDR3 nucleotides read TGTGCCAGCAGCCGATCCAACAGGGGCGCGACAGATACGCAGTATTTT.

This sequence joins TRBV20-1 and TRBJ2-1; no definite D call. The germline V gene has CDR1 DFQATT and CDR2 SNEGSKA (reference sequence). Trimming cost V 3 bases and J 8 bases, with 11 bases left between them. The CDR3 consists of 12 residues. CDR3 DNA: TGCAGTGCTAGGGACGGACCGGATGAGCAGTTCTTC. Protein: CSARDGPDEQFF.

This clonotype was detected many times. This chain connects TRBV4-2 to TRBJ2-1; TRBD2 agrees at 9 bases. The CDR3 totals 15 residues. CDR1 and CDR2 (germline): LGHNA, YNFKEQ. V gave up 4 bases and J gave up 5 bases; unmatched junction bases: 6. The CDR3 is CASSRSGGRDNEQFF. The CDR3 DNA is TGTGCCAGCAGCCGTAGCGGGGGACGAGACAATGAGCAGTTCTTC.

The table lists this clonotype with a few counts. This chain connects TRBV7-2 to TRBJ2-5; TRBD2 is a possible D gene (5 bases). The CDR3 is made up of 14 amino acids. The ends were cut back, 1 base at V and 3 bases at J, with 9 bases in the middle. The germline CDR1 and CDR2 sequences are SGHTA and FQGNSA. The CDR3 loop is CASSLVSAEETQYF. The CDR3 DNA reads as TGTGCCAGCAGCTTAGTATCAGCGGAAGAGACCCAGTACTTC. The complete variable domain, with remaining parts taken from reference TRBV7-2 and TRBJ2-5, reads GAGVSQSPSNKVTEKGKDVELRCDPISGHTALYWYRQSLGQGLEFLIYFQGNSAPDKSGLPSDRFSAERTGGSVSTLTIQRTQQEDSAVYLCASSLVSAEETQYFGPGTRLLVL.

Many counts were recorded for this clonotype. The chain uses TRBV12-3 or TRBV12-4 and TRBJ2-1; D unclear. The CDR3 runs to 11 residues. The germline V and J ends were trimmed by 9 bases and 10 bases, with 13 bases remaining between them. CDR3 in amino acids: CASGPIREQFF. The CDR3 DNA sequence: TGTGCCAGTGGCCCCATAAGAGAGCAGTTCTTC.

V is TRBV7-6 and J is TRBJ2-1; tentative D call: TRBD2 (5 bases). V was cut by 5 bases and J by 6 bases, with 14 bases left in between. This CDR3 contains 14 residues. Germline values: CDR1 SGHVS, CDR2 FNYEAQ. The CDR3 nucleotides are TGTGCCAGCAGCACATCACCCGGACTCAATGAGCAGTTCTTC. Its protein is CASSTSPGLNEQFF.

This clonotype is deemed large. This chain joins TRBV10-3 and TRBJ1-2; TRBD1 matches at 9 bases. V dropped 9 bases and J dropped 0; count of bases not matched to a gene: 5. Germline CDR1 is ENHRY and CDR2 is SYGVKD. The length of the CDR3 is 14 residues. The CDR3 nucleotides read TGTGCCATAAACGACAGGGGGGCTAACTATGGCTACACCTTC. Protein: CAINDRGANYGYTF.

The table lists this clonotype with many counts. The rearrangement uses TRBV2 and TRBJ2-5; no clear D gene. Germline CDR1 and CDR2: SNHLY and FYNNEI. Trimming cost V 6 bases and J 3 bases, with 5 bases left between them. This CDR3 is 11 amino acids long. The CDR3, as DNA: TGTGCCAGCAGAGAGGAAGAGACCCAGTACTTC. Its translation: CASREEETQYF.

In its sample, this clonotype was seen a few times. The chain has TRBV5-5 and TRBJ1-1; D not resolved. Trimming cost V 1 base and J 0 bases, with 7 bases left between them. Germline V CDR1 and CDR2: SGHKS, YYEKEE (reference sequence). The CDR3 is made up of 14 amino acids. In DNA, the CDR3 is TGTGCCAGCAGCTTGCAGAACATGAACACTGAAGCTTTCTTT. Protein sequence: CASSLQNMNTEAFF.

This clonotype has a count of ten or more. The chain links TRBV20-1 to TRBJ2-5; no firm D call. Germline CDR1 DFQATT, CDR2 SNEGSKA (reference sequence). The CDR3 is 16 amino acids. V lost 1 base and J 4 bases, leaving 19 bases between the germline ends. The CDR3 sequence: CSARGLTRSSSETQYF. CDR3 nucleotides: TGCAGTGCTAGAGGCTTGACAAGGAGTTCGTCAGAGACCCAGTACTTC.

This clonotype was detected ten times or more. The genes are TRBV20-1 and TRBJ2-7; the D gene could be TRBD1 or TRBD2 (5 bases each). This CDR3 is 14 amino acids long. The V gene's germline CDR1 is DFQATT and CDR2 SNEGSKA (reference sequence). Trimming left V 3 bases short and J 3 bases short, with 15 bases between. CDR3 sequence: CSASGDDFLYEQYF. DNA of the CDR3: TGCAGTGCTAGTGGGGACGACTTCCTCTACGAGCAGTACTTC.

At least ten counts were recorded for this clonotype. The chain employs TRBV5-1 and TRBJ2-5; 7 nucleotides align to TRBD2. Germline lookup yields CDR1 SGHRS and CDR2 YFSETQ. CDR3 size: 16 residues. Trimming removed 0 bases from V and 0 bases from J; junction bases left unmatched: 5. This CDR3 is CASSLDLAAYQETQYF. DNA of the CDR3: TGCGCCAGCAGCTTGGATCTAGCGGCATACCAAGAGACCCAGTACTTC.

By proportion, this clonotype is medium-sized. The chain links TRBV29-1 to TRBJ2-7, with 10 bases aligning to TRBD2. CDR3 size: 13 residues. After removal of 4 bases from V and 2 bases from J, the junction contained 2 bases not matched to a gene. CDR1 and CDR2 from the germline V gene are SQVTM and ANQGSEA. The CDR3 coding sequence is TGCAGCGTTGGGACTAGCGGTACCTACGAGCAGTACTTC. Its protein is CSVGTSGTYEQYF.

The chain is built from TRBV28 and TRBJ2-2; TRBD2 agrees at 7 bases. Germline loops: CDR1 MDHEN, CDR2 SYDVKM. The CDR3 has 15 residues. J was trimmed by 7 bases and V by 5 bases; bases with no gene match: 10. CDR3 in amino acids: CASSRGRDPVGELFF. The CDR3 DNA is TGTGCCAGCAGTAGAGGGAGGGATCCGGTCGGGGAGCTGTTTTTT.

This clonotype qualifies as medium-sized. The chain carries TRBV20-1 and TRBJ2-7, with TRBD2 as a possible D gene (5 bases). CDR3 length equals 16 residues. CDR1 and CDR2 from the germline V gene are DFQATT and SNEGSKA (reference sequence). V was clipped by 2 bases and J by 1 base, with 18 bases between them. The CDR3 loop reads CSARPMLGDRSYEQYF. DNA for the CDR3: TGCAGTGCTAGACCTATGTTGGGAGATAGGTCCTACGAGCAGTACTTC.

This clonotype is classed as medium-sized. The V gene is TRBV5-1, the J gene TRBJ2-5, with D unclear. Germline loops: CDR1 SGHRS, CDR2 YFSETQ. V dropped 0 bases and J dropped 5 bases, with 5 bases sitting between them. There are 12 residues in the CDR3. CDR3 residues: CASSLDRETQYF. The CDR3 DNA reads TGCGCCAGCAGCTTGGATAGGGAGACCCAGTACTTC. Full variable domain (remainder filled in from reference TRBV5-1 and TRBJ2-5): KAGVTQTPRYLIKTRGQQVTLSCSPISGHRSVSWYQQTPGQGLQFLFEYFSETQRNKGNFPGRFSGRQFSNSRSEMNVSTLELGDSALYLCASSLDRETQYFGPGTRLLVL.

By sample share, this clonotype is medium-sized. The CDR3 nucleotides read TGTGCCAGCACCCCCGCGAGCGGGAGTTCTTTGAATGAGCAGTTCTTC. Its protein product is CASTPASGSSLNEQFF. The rearrangement links TRBV5-6 to TRBJ2-1; 8 bases match TRBD2. Germline loops: CDR1 SGHDT, CDR2 YYEEEE. Trimming removed 6 bases from V and 7 bases from J; junction bases left unmatched: 15. The CDR3 extends over 16 amino acids.

This clonotype appeared many times. The chain uses TRBV6-1 and TRBJ2-7; D gene uncertain. The CDR3 sequence is 11 residues long. Germline CDR1 reads MNHNS; CDR2 reads SASEGT. V shed 3 bases and J shed 10 bases, with 10 bases lying between them. The CDR3 reads CASSDSRPQYF. CDR3 DNA sequence: TGTGCCAGCAGTGATAGCAGGCCTCAGTACTTC.

The rearrangement uses TRBV20-1 and TRBJ2-7, with a possible D match to TRBD1 (6 bases). V was pared by 0 bases and J by 7 bases, with 10 bases between. The CDR3 is made up of 12 amino acids. Germline V gene sequence: CDR1 DFQATT, CDR2 SNEGSKA (reference sequence). The CDR3 DNA is TGCAGTGCTAGAGATTTGGGGACAGAGCAGTACTTC. This codes for CSARDLGTEQYF.

This clonotype is labeled large. The chain carries TRBV5-6 and TRBJ1-2; D uncertain. Trimming took 4 bases from V and 0 from J, leaving 13 bases between them. This CDR3 region has 15 residues. CDR1 is SGHDT and CDR2 is YYEEEE in the germline V gene. CDR3 nucleotide sequence: TGTGCCAGCAGCCGATCCAGCGACACTAACTATGGCTACACCTTC. Its protein product is CASSRSSDTNYGYTF.

The chain carries TRBV27 and TRBJ1-1; 7 bases line up with TRBD1. The junction had 5 bases not matched to a gene; V was cut back by 3 bases and J by 1 base. Germline CDR1 and CDR2: MNHEY and SMNVEV (reference sequence). CDR3 length equals 15 residues. Here the CDR3 reads CASSFYGQENTEAFF. CDR3 in DNA: TGTGCCAGCAGTTTCTACGGACAGGAGAACACTGAAGCTTTCTTT.